This T cell receptor beta chain is drawn from a study of vaccination and CD4 T cells after COVID-19 (dated by TCRdb to between 2021 and 2024). About the study as a whole: SARS-CoV-2 positivity had been established in the convalescent patients by nasal swab PCR, and mild disease was recorded in several of these patients and severe disease in one. The cultures were stimulated with overlapping spike peptide pools from SARS-CoV-2 and from the common cold coronaviruses HCoV-NL63, HCoV-OC43 and HCoV-229E. Participants received two doses of either the Pfizer-BioNTech BNT162b2 vaccine (n=8) or the Moderna mRNA-1273 vaccine (n=2). Control cultures used a CEFX viral epitope pool as positive control, an HIV-1 Nef peptide pool as negative control, or no peptide. Post-COVID blood samples were collected from convalescent patients a median of approximately 100 days after diagnosis, with a range of roughly 30 to 161 days. In around 9 COVID-19 convalescent patients and a few infection-naive healthy vaccine recipients, researchers compared the spike-specific CD4+ TCR repertoire from before mRNA vaccination with the repertoire from after. The convalescent cohort comprised six males and four females, including two Hispanic individuals, seven Caucasians, two Asians and one multiracial person. Post-vaccine blood samples were obtained a median of around 74 days after the second vaccine dose, with a range of about 13 to 241 days.

On this clonotype itself: Its binding antigen is unknown. It has no much larger one-base neighbor in the sample; base qualities were not kept.

The CDR3 sequence holds 14 residues, the cysteine and phenylalanine included. This entry keeps only the CDR3 DNA: 42 bases, framed from base 1. A distance of 8 bases separates the germline ends of V and J, which lose 1 base and 2 bases respectively. CDR1 and CDR2, looked up from the germline V gene, are LGHNA and YNFKEQ. The paper's findings and limits, for the study overall: Only a relatively small number of convalescent patients were included in the study, and early timepoints following natural infection were not analyzed. In convalescent patients, a median roughly 87% of post-vaccine SARS-CoV-2-reactive clones were detected only after vaccination, suggesting vaccine-specific priming. Of the vaccine-specific clones found in convalescent patients, nearly all (304 of 307) were mono-reactive for SARS-CoV-2 spike instead of being cross-reactive with common cold coronaviruses. The median count of SARS-CoV-2-reactive clonotypes went up from roughly 21 after infection to 35 to 40 after vaccination, although the change was not significant.

Receptor libraries were prepared by PCR. At the Johns Hopkins FTIC core, DNA from the cultured CD4+ T cells underwent TCR sequencing with the Oncomine TCR Beta short-read assay. The QIAamp micro DNA kit was used to extract genomic DNA from the cultured CD4+ T cells. Oncomine TCR Beta libraries from cultured CD4+ T cells were pooled using unique dual indexes and sequenced on an Illumina iSeq 100. Concerning the study's data processing: Non-productive sequences were removed, and CDR3s that did not start with C, did not end with F or W, or were shorter than 7 amino acids were discarded. The MANAFEST web application identified antigen-specific clonotypes by comparing peptide-stimulated wells against reference wells and other culture wells. To be called positive, a clone needed an FDR below 0.05, an odds ratio above 5, and a productive frequency above 0.1% in at least two of three replicate wells. A clonotype was classed as cross-reactive if the clonotype showed significant expansion both in SARS-CoV-2 spike wells and in at least one common cold coronavirus spike condition. CDR3 homology was assessed with Levenshtein distances (stringdist) and unrooted phylogenetic trees (ape) in R version 3.6.1. Using fastp trimming at Q25 and MiXCR clonotype assembly, TCRdb reanalyzed the public sequencing data and kept in-frame beta chains. Identical CDR3 protein sequences are pooled into one entry, listed with their most common genes and DNA. None of the V and J calls come from the authors' own analysis; TCRdb made them. Within this sample are about 19,000 distinct CDR3 sequences, with around 50% of them counted one time only. The top ten constitute 6.5% to 8.5% of the sample.

The treatment or condition label for this specimen denotes: approximately 10-day PBMC culture with coronavirus spike peptide pools or control peptides (ViraFEST assay). The ViraFEST assay was used in the study, in which antigen-specific T cells were expanded with peptide pools and expanded clonotypes were subsequently identified by TCR sequencing. The convalescent patients' positive SARS-CoV-2 PCR tests were from March to December 2020, which was before the Alpha, Beta and Delta variants emerged in the United States. Under 2.5 million PBMCs per well were cultured in IMDM with roughly 5.5% human AB serum and 9 to 10 IU/ml IL-2, plus 10 ug/ml peptide pools. On days 3 and 7, half of the culture medium was replaced with fresh IL-2-containing medium. Once the cells had been in culture for over nine days, the EasySep CD4+ T cell isolation kit was used to isolate CD4+ T cells by negative selection. Ficoll-Paque Plus gradient centrifugation was used to isolate PBMCs from whole blood, and the isolated PBMCs were then either used fresh or cryopreserved at -140C. Each culture condition was generally run in triplicate wells.

The V and J genes are TRBV4-2 and TRBJ2-5; the D gene lacks a confident call. This clonotype was sampled from a human donor who had recovered from COVID-19. The source material was CD4+ T cells from blood, cultured in vitro. The CDR3 has the sequence CASSQGPAQETQYF. The bases are TGTGCCAGCAGCCAAGGCCCGGCACAAGAGACCCAGTACTTC.